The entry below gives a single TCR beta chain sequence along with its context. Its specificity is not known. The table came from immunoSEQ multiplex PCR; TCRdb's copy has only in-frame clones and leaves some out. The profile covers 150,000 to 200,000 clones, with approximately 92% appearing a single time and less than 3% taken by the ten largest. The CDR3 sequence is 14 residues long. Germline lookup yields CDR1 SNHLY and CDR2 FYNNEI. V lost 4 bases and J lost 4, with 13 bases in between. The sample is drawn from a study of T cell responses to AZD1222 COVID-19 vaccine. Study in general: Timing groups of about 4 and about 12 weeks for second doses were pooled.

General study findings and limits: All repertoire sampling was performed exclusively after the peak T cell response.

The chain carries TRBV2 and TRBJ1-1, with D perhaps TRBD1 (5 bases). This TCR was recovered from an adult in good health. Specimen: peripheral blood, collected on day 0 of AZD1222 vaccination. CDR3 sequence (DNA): TGTGCCAGCAGTGTGTCAGGGTCGGGCACTGAAGCTTTCTTT. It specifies CASSVSGSGTEAFF.